A single sample gave rise to the 14 T cell receptor beta chains below, sequenced in a study of cytomegalovirus exposure and HLA in healthy donors. The primer mix had 60 Vbeta and 13 Jbeta primers. Data came from immunoSEQ multiplex PCR; TCRdb stores just in-frame clones and leaves some out. The profile shows about 190,000 clones, 65% to 75% of them singletons. Sample: PBMCs. These receptors were obtained from a man under 40 in good health and CMV-seropositive.

CDR3 nucleotide sequence: TGTGCCAGCAGCAACCACGGTCGGGGTGGCTACACCTTC. This gives the protein CASSNHGRGGYTF. The chain recombines TRBV21-1 with TRBJ1-2. TRBV21-1 is flagged as a pseudogene. The CDR3 runs 13 residues.

The chain recombines TRBV4-1 with TRBJ2-7, with 8 bases that match TRBD1. Trimming cost V 0 bases and J 0 bases; bases outside gene matches: 1. CDR3 length: 15 residues. Per the germline V gene, CDR1 is MGHRA and CDR2 is YSYEKL. CDR3 protein: CASSQEQGASYEQYF. The CDR3 region has the DNA TGCGCCAGCAGCCAAGAGCAGGGGGCCTCCTACGAGCAGTACTTC.

The chain employs TRBV11-2 and TRBJ1-6, with D hard to call. Germline values: CDR1 SGHAT, CDR2 FQNNGV. This CDR3 is built from 17 residues. With 1 base removed from V and 13 bases from J, the gap between germline ends came to 23 bases. CDR3 nucleotide sequence: TGTGCCAGCAGCTTAGCAGAGGTCGAGGAGGAGGATTGCCCCCTCCACTTT. It codes for CASSLAEVEEEDCPLHF.

The CDR3 coding sequence is TGTGCCAGCAGCGACACAAGTACTAGCGGGGGGTCCACAGATACGCAGTATTTT. Translated: CASSDTSTSGGSTDTQYF. J is TRBJ2-3 and V is TRBV9; 12 positions agree with TRBD2. CDR1 SGDLS and CDR2 YYNGEE come from the germline V gene. After removal of 3 bases from V and 2 bases from J, the junction contained 10 bases not matched to a gene. The length of the CDR3 is 18 residues.

Remarks on this clone: Compared with germline, one end of the junction differs, possibly owing to a read error. The chain links TRBV7-7 to TRBJ2-2; possibly TRBD2 for D (5 bases). The CDR3 loop spans 16 amino acids. Germline CDR1 is SSHAT and CDR2 is FNYEAQ (reference sequence). Here the CDR3 reads CASSPRSGTNTGELFF. DNA for the CDR3: TGTGCTAGCAGCCCCCGTTCCGGGACGAACACCGGGGAGCTGTTTTTT. Variable domain in full (rest from reference TRBV7-7 and TRBJ2-2): GAGVSQSPRYKVTKRGQDVTLRCDPISSHATLYWYQQALGQGPEFLTYFNYEAQPDKSGLPSDRFSAERPEGSISTLTIQRTEQRDSAMYRCASSPRSGTNTGELFFGEGSRLTVL.

This clone showed up just a few times. DNA for the CDR3: TGTGCCTGGAGGACAGGGGGGAATCAGCCCCAGCATTTT. This codes for CAWRTGGNQPQHF. The chain recombines TRBV30 with TRBJ1-5; 9 nucleotides line up with TRBD1. The CDR3 runs 13 residues. CDR1 GTSNPN and CDR2 SVGIG come from the germline V gene (reference sequence). Losses at the gene ends were 3 bases for V and 4 bases for J; bases not matched to a gene: 1.

This clone was recorded once. V and J are TRBV6-6 and TRBJ1-1, with no clear D. Germline-derived CDR1 and CDR2 are MNHNY and SVGAGI (reference sequence). The CDR3 spans 12 residues. Deletions cut 5 bases from V and 2 bases from J, with 6 bases between. The CDR3 DNA reads TGTGCCAGCAGTCAGGTTAACACTGAAGCTTTCTTT. As protein: CASSQVNTEAFF.

J is TRBJ2-2 and V is TRBV25-1; D may be TRBD2 (6 bases). The CDR3 runs 12 residues. Deletions cut 6 bases from V and 5 bases from J, with 7 bases between. Per the germline V gene, CDR1 is MGHDK and CDR2 is SYGVNS. The CDR3 DNA reads TGTGCCAGCAGGGAGGGAACCGGGGAGCTGTTTTTT. Translated: CASREGTGELFF.

This clone was detected only once. The gene calls are TRBV18 and TRBJ2-5; no clear D. The CDR3 has 15 residues. Per germline, CDR1 KGHSH and CDR2 LQKENI. V lost 8 bases to trimming and J lost 3 bases, with 19 bases between them. The CDR3 protein is CASQGTTGSKETQYF. The CDR3 coding sequence is TGTGCCAGCCAAGGTACTACCGGGTCGAAAGAGACCCAGTACTTC.

The chain combines TRBV6-1 with TRBJ2-1, with D hard to call. CDR3 size: 17 residues. Trimming removed 2 bases from V and 1 base from J, with 15 bases in between. Germline assignment: CDR1 MNHNS and CDR2 SASEGT. CDR3 in DNA: TGTGCCAGCAGTGAAATTGGTTGGTCAGATTCCTACAATGAGCAGTTCTTC. Residues: CASSEIGWSDSYNEQFF.

The chain is built from TRBV18 and TRBJ1-1; 9 bases line up with TRBD1. V trimming: 6 bases; J trimming: 2 bases; junction bases outside the gene matches: 4. The CDR3 has 14 amino acids. CDR1 and CDR2 (germline): KGHSH, LQKENI. The CDR3 DNA follows: TGTGCCAGCTCGGGGGGACAGGGCAACACTGAAGCTTTCTTT. Protein sequence: CASSGGQGNTEAFF.

The genes are TRBV11-3 and TRBJ1-1, with 8 positions matching TRBD1. V lost 1 base, J lost 1 base, and 5 bases stayed unmatched. The CDR3 has 16 residues. Germline values: CDR1 SGHNT, CDR2 YENEEA. Here the CDR3 DNA reads TGTGCCAGCAGCTTAGGACAGGGGAAAGGGAACACTGAAGCTTTCTTT. Translated: CASSLGQGKGNTEAFF.

V usage is TRBV6-5 and J usage is TRBJ1-2; unclear D gene. The CDR3 consists of 14 residues. V was shortened by 0 bases and J by 4 bases, with 9 bases between the two germline ends. Germline V gives CDR1 MNHEY, CDR2 SVGAGI. CDR3 region: CASSYSGGPYGYTF. In DNA, the CDR3 is TGTGCCAGCAGTTACTCGGGAGGCCCCTATGGCTACACCTTC.

The genes are TRBV7-8 and TRBJ2-3; 9 bases line up with TRBD2. V gave up 5 bases and J gave up 4 bases; unmatched junction bases: 7. In germline, CDR1 is SGHVS, CDR2 FQNEAQ. The CDR3 contains 15 residues. In DNA form, the CDR3 reads TGTGCCAGCAGCCCTATAGAGCGGGGGGCAGATACGCAGTATTTT. As protein: CASSPIERGADTQYF.